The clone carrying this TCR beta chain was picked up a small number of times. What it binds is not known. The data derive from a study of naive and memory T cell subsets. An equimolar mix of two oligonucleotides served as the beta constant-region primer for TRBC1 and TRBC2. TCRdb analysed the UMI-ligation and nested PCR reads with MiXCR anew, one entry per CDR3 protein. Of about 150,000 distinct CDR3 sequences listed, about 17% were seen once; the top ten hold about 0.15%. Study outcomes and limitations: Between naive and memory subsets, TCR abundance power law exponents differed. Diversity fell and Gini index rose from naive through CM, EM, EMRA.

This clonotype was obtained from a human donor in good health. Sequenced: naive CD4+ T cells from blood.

CDR3 DNA: TGCGCCAGCAGCCCCCGGGACAACACAGATACGCAGTATTTT. Translated: CASSPRDNTDTQYF. The rearrangement uses TRBV5-1 and TRBJ2-3; possibly TRBD1 for D (6 bases). The CDR3 spans 14 residues. The germline CDR1 and CDR2 sequences are SGHRS and YFSETQ. Trimming cost V 4 bases and J 2 bases, with 11 bases left between them.